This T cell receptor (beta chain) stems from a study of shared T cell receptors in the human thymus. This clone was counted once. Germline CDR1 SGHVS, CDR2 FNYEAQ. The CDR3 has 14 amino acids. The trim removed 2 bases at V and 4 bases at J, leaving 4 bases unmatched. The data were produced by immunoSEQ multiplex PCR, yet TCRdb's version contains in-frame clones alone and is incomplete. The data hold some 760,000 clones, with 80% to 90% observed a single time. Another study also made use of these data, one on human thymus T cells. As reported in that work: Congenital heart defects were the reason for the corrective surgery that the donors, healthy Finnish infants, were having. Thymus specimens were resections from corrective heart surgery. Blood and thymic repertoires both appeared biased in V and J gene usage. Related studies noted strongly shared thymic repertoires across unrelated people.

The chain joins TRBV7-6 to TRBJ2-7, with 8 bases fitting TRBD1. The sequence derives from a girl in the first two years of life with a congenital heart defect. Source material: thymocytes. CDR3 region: CASSLLDREYEQYF. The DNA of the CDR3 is TGTGCCAGCAGCTTATTGGACAGGGAATACGAGCAGTACTTC.